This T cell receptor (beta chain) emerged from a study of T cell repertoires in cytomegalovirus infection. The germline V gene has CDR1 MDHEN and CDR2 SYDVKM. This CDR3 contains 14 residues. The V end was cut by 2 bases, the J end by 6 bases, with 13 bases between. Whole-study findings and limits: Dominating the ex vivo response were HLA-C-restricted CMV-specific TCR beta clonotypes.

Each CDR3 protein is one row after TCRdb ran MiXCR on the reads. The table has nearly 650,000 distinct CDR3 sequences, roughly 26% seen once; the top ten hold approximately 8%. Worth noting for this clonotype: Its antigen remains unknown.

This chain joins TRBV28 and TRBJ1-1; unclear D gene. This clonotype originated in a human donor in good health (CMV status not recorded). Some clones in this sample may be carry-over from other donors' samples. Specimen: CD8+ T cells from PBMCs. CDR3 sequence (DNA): TGTGCCAGCAGTTTAGGGCGGGTGGTGGCTGAAGCTTTCTTT. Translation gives CASSLGRVVAEAFF.